The 20 T cell receptor beta chains below were found in one sample sequenced in a study of T cell responses to AZD1222 COVID-19 vaccine. Clones were read by immunoSEQ multiplex PCR, and TCRdb kept only the in-frame ones, dropping some. The data show around 79,000 clones, about 85% seen once. The sample here was peripheral blood, taken on day 0 of AZD1222 vaccination. Receptor source: an adult in good health.

The CDR3 reads CAWSWKINEQFF. The DNA of the CDR3 is TGTGCCTGGAGTTGGAAGATAAATGAGCAGTTCTTC. The V call is TRBV30, the J call TRBJ2-1; D gene uncertain. This CDR3 is 12 amino acids long. Trimming removed 2 bases from V and 7 bases from J, with 9 bases in between. Germline CDR1 reads GTSNPN; CDR2 reads SVGIG (reference sequence).

The rearrangement joins TRBV11-2 to TRBJ1-2, with 10 nucleotides matching TRBD1. In germline, CDR1 is SGHAT, CDR2 FQNNGV. V lost 1 base, J lost 6 bases, and 5 bases stayed unmatched. There are 15 residues in the CDR3. In nucleotides, the CDR3 is TGTGCCAGCAGCTTAGTTGTGGGGACAGGGGATGGCTACACCTTC. The encoded protein is CASSLVVGTGDGYTF. Variable domain in full (rest from reference TRBV11-2 and TRBJ1-2): EAGVAQSPRYKIIEKRQSVAFWCNPISGHATLYWYQQILGQGPKLLIQFQNNGVVDDSQLPKDRFSAERLKGVDSTLKIQPAKLEDSAVYLCASSLVVGTGDGYTFGSGTRLTVV.

The CDR3 loop reads CSGTGQMNTEAFF. The CDR3 region has the DNA TGCAGCGGCACGGGACAGATGAACACTGAAGCTTTCTTT. This rearrangement joins TRBV29-1 to TRBJ1-1, with 7 bases matching TRBD1. V lost 7 bases, J lost 0 bases, and 5 bases stayed unmatched. Germline V lookup: CDR1 SQVTM, CDR2 ANQGSEA. The CDR3 totals 13 residues.

The chain joins TRBV5-4 to TRBJ2-7; TRBD1 is a possible D gene (5 bases). This CDR3 region has 12 residues. Trimming took 3 bases from V and 7 from J, leaving 11 bases between them. The V gene's germline CDR1 is SGHNT and CDR2 YYREEE (reference sequence). The CDR3 protein is CASSSVTDEQYF. CDR3 DNA: TGTGCCAGCAGCTCAGTGACAGATGAGCAGTACTTC.

CDR3 DNA: TGTGCCAGCAGTAAGCGGGTTTTAACAGATACGCAGTATTTT. Residues: CASSKRVLTDTQYF. This sequence joins TRBV7-2 and TRBJ2-3; a possible D gene is TRBD2 (6 bases). The CDR3 totals 14 residues. Trimming removed 6 bases at V and 3 bases at J, with 13 bases between. The germline V gene encodes CDR1 SGHTA and CDR2 FQGNSA.

The chain carries TRBV5-1 and TRBJ1-2; weak D call: TRBD1 (5 bases). Germline V lookup: CDR1 SGHRS, CDR2 YFSETQ. The CDR3 consists of 15 residues. V gave up 4 bases and J gave up 4 bases, with 17 bases separating them. The CDR3 sequence is CASSLEGTGRYGYTF. CDR3 in DNA: TGCGCCAGCAGCCTCGAAGGAACAGGTCGCTATGGCTACACCTTC.

V is TRBV6-5 and J is TRBJ1-5; D is possibly TRBD1 (5 bases). Germline V gene data show CDR1 as MNHEY and CDR2 as SVGAGI. The length of the CDR3 is 14 residues. Trimming shortened V by 7 bases and J by 3 bases, and 13 bases separated the two germline ends. CDR3 residues: CASTGGRDNQPQHF. As DNA, the CDR3 is TGTGCCAGCACCGGGGGACGGGACAATCAGCCCCAGCATTTT.

The chain links TRBV11-3 to TRBJ1-1; D gene ambiguous. The germline V and J ends were trimmed by 1 base and 2 bases, with 5 bases remaining between them. Germline-derived CDR1 and CDR2 are SGHNT and YENEEA. The CDR3 has 13 residues. This CDR3 reads CASSLVPNTEAFF. The CDR3 nucleotides read TGTGCCAGCAGCTTAGTGCCAAACACTGAAGCTTTCTTT. The entire variable domain, with the rest obtained from reference TRBV11-3 and TRBJ1-1, is as follows: EAGVVQSPRYKIIEKKQPVAFWCNPISGHNTLYWYLQNLGQGPELLIRYENEEAVDDSQLPKDRFSAERLKGVDSTLKIQPAELGDSAVYLCASSLVPNTEAFFGQGTRLTVV.

The chain links TRBV29-1 to TRBJ2-3; TRBD2 agrees at 7 bases. V was pared by 5 bases and J by 5 bases, with 10 bases of the junction left unmatched. Germline CDR1 reads SQVTM; CDR2 reads ANQGSEA. The CDR3 contains 14 residues. For the CDR3, the DNA is TGCAGCGTTAGGAGGGAGCGGGACGGAGATACGCAGTATTTT. Translated, it gives CSVRRERDGDTQYF.

This chain joins TRBV15 and TRBJ2-1; no clear D. CDR1 is LNHNV, CDR2 YYDKDF, per germline (reference sequence). V lost 1 base and J lost 10, with 8 bases in between. The CDR3 loop spans 12 amino acids. The CDR3: CATSRGYGEQFF. The CDR3 coding sequence is TGTGCCACCAGCAGAGGGTACGGAGAGCAGTTCTTC. The full variable domain, in which reference TRBV15 and TRBJ2-1 provide the parts outside the CDR3, is DAMVIQNPRYQVTQFGKPVTLSCSQTLNHNVMYWYQQKSSQAPKLLFHYYDKDFNNEADTPDNFQSRRPNTSFCFLDIRSPGLGDTAMYLCATSRGYGEQFFGPGTRLTVL.

The rearrangement links TRBV27 to TRBJ2-1; TRBD1 or TRBD2 may be the D gene (5 bases each). Germline V lookup: CDR1 MNHEY, CDR2 SMNVEV (reference sequence). V gave up 7 bases and J gave up 6 bases, with 19 bases separating them. The CDR3 runs to 15 residues. The CDR3 DNA follows: TGTGCCAGCACCTCCGGGACCCGGACCAGCAATGAGCAGTTCTTC. Translation gives CASTSGTRTSNEQFF.

This sequence joins TRBV6-5 and TRBJ2-3, with D possibly TRBD2 on 6 matching bases. V was pared by 0 bases and J by 2 bases, with 9 bases between. The CDR3 covers 15 residues. Germline CDR1 and CDR2: MNHEY and SVGAGI. In DNA, the CDR3 is TGTGCCAGCAGTTACTCGAGGACTACCACAGATACGCAGTATTTT. This translates into CASSYSRTTTDTQYF.

The chain has TRBV29-1 and TRBJ1-3; D uncertain. The CDR3 contains 14 residues. Trimming removed 4 bases from V and 0 bases from J, with 10 bases in between. CDR1 and CDR2 from the germline V gene are SQVTM and ANQGSEA. The CDR3 DNA follows: TGCAGCGTTGCGGCGGCTTACTCTGGAAACACCATATATTTT. This gives the protein CSVAAAYSGNTIYF.

This rearrangement joins TRBV7-8 to TRBJ2-2; 10 bases map to TRBD2. This CDR3 has 16 residues. The germline V gene encodes CDR1 SGHVS and CDR2 FQNEAQ. With V trimmed by 5 bases and J by 0 bases, 3 bases remained unmatched. The CDR3 sequence is CASSPLAGANTGELFF. Here the CDR3 DNA reads TGTGCCAGCAGCCCCCTAGCGGGAGCGAACACCGGGGAGCTGTTTTTT.

The rearrangement links TRBV5-4 to TRBJ2-5; 11 bases are shared with TRBD2. Per the germline V gene, CDR1 is SGHNT and CDR2 is YYREEE (reference sequence). V was pared by 0 bases and J by 5 bases, with 9 bases of the junction left unmatched. The CDR3 length is 17 residues. The CDR3 reads CASSLVIAGGGLETQYF. The CDR3 nucleotides are TGTGCCAGCAGCTTGGTAATAGCGGGAGGGGGTTTGGAGACCCAGTACTTC.

J is TRBJ1-5 and V is TRBV27, with D hard to call. V shed 5 bases and J shed 3 bases, with 5 bases lying between them. Germline CDR1 MNHEY, CDR2 SMNVEV (reference sequence). The CDR3 loop spans 12 amino acids. This CDR3 is CASSPHNQPQHF. The CDR3, as DNA: TGTGCCAGCAGTCCACACAATCAGCCCCAGCATTTT.

The gene calls are TRBV18 and TRBJ1-1; D not certain. Per the germline V gene, CDR1 is KGHSH and CDR2 is LQKENI. The CDR3 has 15 residues. Trimming cost V 2 bases and J 2 bases, with 12 bases left between them. CDR3 protein: CASSPVSRGNTEAFF. The CDR3 coding sequence is TGTGCCAGCTCACCAGTCTCTCGGGGTAACACTGAAGCTTTCTTT.

V usage is TRBV30 and J usage is TRBJ1-1, with D possibly matching TRBD1 (5 bases). The length of the CDR3 is 14 residues. Germline assignment: CDR1 GTSNPN and CDR2 SVGIG (reference sequence). Trimming shortened V by 4 bases and J by 0 bases, and 12 bases separated the two germline ends. CDR3 nucleotide sequence: TGTGCCTGGACCAACGGGGGGATGAACACTGAAGCTTTCTTT. This gives the protein CAWTNGGMNTEAFF.

The CDR3 protein is CASSQDLVTSEFF. CDR3 coding DNA: TGTGCCAGCAGCCAAGATCTAGTAACTAGCGAGTTCTTC. The chain employs TRBV3-1 (or the pseudogene TRBV3-2) and TRBJ2-1; 7 nucleotides line up with TRBD2. Germline V gives CDR1 LGHDT, CDR2 YNNKEL (reference sequence). V shed 0 bases and J 14 bases; nucleotides not matched to a gene: 7. The CDR3 contains 13 residues.

As to this clone: This CDR3 is also generated by other DNA sequences in the sample. The V and J genes are TRBV4-1 and TRBJ2-7; 8 bases are shared with TRBD2. The V and J ends lost 1 base and 6 bases, in that order; junction bases with no gene match: 2. The CDR3 runs to 13 residues. Germline values: CDR1 MGHRA, CDR2 YSYEKL. Here the CDR3 DNA reads TGCGCCAGCAGCCAAGCCAGCGGGGGCGAGCAGTACTTC. Its protein product is CASSQASGGEQYF.